What follows are 13 T cell receptor beta chains derived from one specimen sequenced in a study of OX40 agonist ivuxolimab in advanced cancers. Library construction relied on the immunoSEQ multiplex PCR assay. The clones in this table, taken by TCRdb from immuneACCESS, are in-frame only. Not every clone is retained; where verified, under half of the shortfall comes from an unresolved V gene, and the cause of the rest is unknown. For this sample there are about 94,000 clones; over 75% appear just once. Of the sample, just over 0.3% is held by the ten largest clones. Sequencing used CD4+ or CD8+ T cells sorted from blood, obtained in a trial of the OX40 agonist ivuxolimab. These receptors all come from an adult with an advanced solid tumor such as melanoma, head and neck, liver or kidney cancer.

This sequence joins TRBV5-6 and TRBJ1-2, with D possibly being TRBD1 (6 bases). This CDR3 has 14 amino acids. The germline CDR1 and CDR2 sequences are SGHDT and YYEEEE. Trimming left V 2 bases short and J 4 bases short, with 12 bases between. CDR3 sequence (DNA): TGTGCCAGCAGCTTCCAACAGGGCGGCTATGGCTACACCTTC. This sequence encodes CASSFQQGGYGYTF.

The genes are TRBV19 and TRBJ1-1; D remains ambiguous. Germline CDR1 is LNHDA and CDR2 is SQIVND (reference sequence). This CDR3 comprises 14 residues. The V and J ends lost 5 bases and 6 bases respectively, with 16 bases between them. The CDR3 sequence: CASSFGFFGAEAFF. CDR3 DNA sequence: TGTGCCAGTAGTTTCGGTTTCTTCGGGGCTGAAGCTTTCTTT.

J is TRBJ1-1 and V is TRBV5-4; D might be TRBD1 (5 bases). V was clipped by 5 bases and J by 4 bases, with 12 bases between them. The germline CDR1 and CDR2 sequences are SGHNT and YYREEE (reference sequence). CDR3 length: 13 amino acids. CDR3 in amino acids: CASRFQGATEAFF. The CDR3 DNA reads as TGTGCCAGCAGATTCCAGGGAGCCACTGAAGCTTTCTTT.

This clone was found once. CDR3 loop: CASSLGVNQPQHF. CDR3 nucleotide sequence: TGTGCCAGCAGCTTAGGGGTTAATCAGCCCCAGCATTTT. J is TRBJ1-5 and V is TRBV11-2, with unresolved D. This CDR3 region has 13 residues. V shed 1 base and J shed 4 bases, with 5 bases lying between them. CDR1 and CDR2 (germline): SGHAT, FQNNGV.

The chain links TRBV10-3 to TRBJ2-7, with TRBD1 matching over 9 bases. This CDR3 contains 15 residues. The J segment lost 1 base and the V segment lost 4 bases, leaving 5 bases of the junction unmatched. Germline values: CDR1 ENHRY, CDR2 SYGVKD. Here the CDR3 DNA reads TGTGCCATCAGTGGGGGACAGGGCTTTTCCTACGAGCAGTACTTC. This encodes CAISGGQGFSYEQYF.

This clone was recorded a few times. V and J are TRBV9 and TRBJ1-2; 9 bases align to TRBD1. This CDR3 has 16 amino acids. The V gene end was trimmed by 4 bases and the J gene end by 0 bases; junction bases not matched to a gene: 7. Germline V CDR1 and CDR2: SGDLS, YYNGEE. CDR3 sequence: CASSPRDRAPNYGYTF. The CDR3 DNA reads as TGTGCCAGCAGCCCCCGGGACAGGGCGCCTAACTATGGCTACACCTTC. Full variable domain (missing parts from reference TRBV9 and TRBJ1-2): DSGVTQTPKHLITATGQRVTLRCSPRSGDLSVYWYQQSLDQGLQFLIQYYNGEERAKGNILERFSAQQFPDLHSELNLSSLELGDSALYFCASSPRDRAPNYGYTFGSGTRLTVV.

The rearrangement uses TRBV7-2 and TRBJ1-4; TRBD1 might be the D (5 bases). The CDR3 spans 15 residues. V lost 5 bases and J lost 4, with 14 bases in between. The germline V gene encodes CDR1 SGHTA and CDR2 FQGNSA. The CDR3 region is CASSARGRLNEKLFF. The CDR3 DNA reads as TGTGCCAGCAGCGCTCGGGGCCGCCTTAATGAAAAACTGTTTTTT. The full variable domain, completed using reference TRBV7-2 and TRBJ1-4, is GAGVSQSPSNKVTEKGKDVELRCDPISGHTALYWYRQSLGQGLEFLIYFQGNSAPDKSGLPSDRFSAERTGGSVSTLTIQRTQQEDSAVYLCASSARGRLNEKLFFGSGTQLSVL.

This chain uses TRBV10-3 with TRBJ2-1; 15 nucleotides agree with TRBD2. Unmatched junction bases numbered 6, after V lost 6 bases and J lost 0 bases. Germline values: CDR1 ENHRY, CDR2 SYGVKD. This CDR3 is 18 amino acids long. CDR3 amino acids: CAIRGTSGGPHSYNEQFF. The CDR3 nucleotides are TGTGCCATCAGGGGGACTAGCGGGGGGCCACACTCCTACAATGAGCAGTTCTTC.

The V call is TRBV6-5, the J call TRBJ2-5, with no clear D. Germline values: CDR1 MNHEY, CDR2 SVGAGI. The V gene lost 6 bases and the J gene lost 5 bases, with 10 bases spanning the gap. The CDR3 length is 12 residues. The chain's CDR3 is CASRRPRETQYF. CDR3 bases: TGTGCCAGCAGACGCCCGAGGGAGACCCAGTACTTC.

V gene TRBV7-9 combines with J gene TRBJ2-2; D not certain. The germline V gene encodes CDR1 SEHNR and CDR2 FQNEAQ (reference sequence). The germline V and J ends were trimmed by 1 base and 9 bases, with 9 bases remaining between them. CDR3 length equals 13 residues. CDR3 DNA sequence: TGTGCCAGCAGCTTAGACTCCTTCCGGGAGCTGTTTTTT. Residues: CASSLDSFRELFF.

The chain couples TRBV25-1 to TRBJ1-2; D ambiguous. Germline V lookup: CDR1 MGHDK, CDR2 SYGVNS. The length of the CDR3 is 14 residues. V was clipped by 5 bases and J by 0 bases, with 10 bases between them. Here the CDR3 reads CASSSHRANYGYTF. CDR3 in DNA: TGTGCCAGCAGTTCCCATCGGGCTAACTATGGCTACACCTTC.

In DNA, the CDR3 is TGTGCCAGCAGTAATACAGGGGGCTCTGGAAACACCATATATTTT. Its protein is CASSNTGGSGNTIYF. The chain links TRBV6-1 to TRBJ1-3; 8 positions match TRBD1. The CDR3 is 15 residues long. From germline, CDR1 is MNHNS and CDR2 SASEGT. V lost 5 bases, J lost 0 bases, and 3 bases stayed unmatched.

This clone was observed a single time. The V gene is TRBV18, the J gene TRBJ1-1; TRBD1 matches at 7 bases. Germline CDR1 KGHSH, CDR2 LQKENI. The CDR3 contains 17 residues. J lost 1 base, V lost 0 bases, and 8 bases had no gene match. The CDR3 sequence is CASSPPVGGRENTEAFF. The CDR3 region has the DNA TGTGCCAGCTCACCACCGGTAGGGGGCCGGGAGAACACTGAAGCTTTCTTT.